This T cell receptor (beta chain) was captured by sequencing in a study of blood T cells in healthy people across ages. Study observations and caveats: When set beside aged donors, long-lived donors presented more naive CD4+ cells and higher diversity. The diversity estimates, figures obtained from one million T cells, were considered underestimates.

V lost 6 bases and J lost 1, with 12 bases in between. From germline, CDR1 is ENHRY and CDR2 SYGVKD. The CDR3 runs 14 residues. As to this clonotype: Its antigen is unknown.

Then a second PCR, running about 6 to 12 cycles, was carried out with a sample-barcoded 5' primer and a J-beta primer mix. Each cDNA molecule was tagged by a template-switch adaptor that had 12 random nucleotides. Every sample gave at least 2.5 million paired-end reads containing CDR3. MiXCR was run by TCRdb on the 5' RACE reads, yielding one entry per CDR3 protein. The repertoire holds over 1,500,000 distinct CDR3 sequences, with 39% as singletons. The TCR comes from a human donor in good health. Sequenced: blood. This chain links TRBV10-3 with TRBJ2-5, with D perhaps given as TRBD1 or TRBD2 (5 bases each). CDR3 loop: CAISREGPQETQYF. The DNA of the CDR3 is TGTGCCATCAGCAGAGAGGGACCCCAAGAGACCCAGTACTTC.